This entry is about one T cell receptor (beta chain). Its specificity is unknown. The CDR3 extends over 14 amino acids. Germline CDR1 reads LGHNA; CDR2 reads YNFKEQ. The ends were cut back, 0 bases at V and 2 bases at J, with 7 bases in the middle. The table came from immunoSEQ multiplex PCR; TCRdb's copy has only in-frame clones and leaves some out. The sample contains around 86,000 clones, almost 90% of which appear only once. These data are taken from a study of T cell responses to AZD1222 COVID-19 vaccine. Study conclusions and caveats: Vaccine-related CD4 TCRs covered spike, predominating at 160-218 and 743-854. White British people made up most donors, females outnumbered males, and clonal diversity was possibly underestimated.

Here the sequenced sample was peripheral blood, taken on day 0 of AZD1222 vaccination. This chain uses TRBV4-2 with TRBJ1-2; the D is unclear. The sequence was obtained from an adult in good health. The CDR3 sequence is CASSQERPNYGYTF. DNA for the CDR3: TGTGCCAGCAGCCAAGAACGACCCAACTATGGCTACACCTTC.